Sequencing of this T cell receptor beta chain was carried out in a study of shared clonotypes between healthy human individuals. As regards this clone: Its target is not known.

Overall study findings and caveats: Clonotype sharing across several donors was observed for about 5.5% of naive CD4 clonotypes.

Trimming at V came to 4 bases and at J to 3 bases, leaving 12 bases not matched to a gene. CDR3 size: 18 residues. Germline CDR1 is SGHRS and CDR2 is YFSETQ. TCRdb's copy holds only in-frame clones and misses some; the assay was immunoSEQ multiplex PCR. The data show roughly 500,000 clones, around 96% seen once. The sequence was collected from a woman in her thirties in good health. Specimen: naive CD4+ T cells sorted from blood. Subset: CD45RA+ positively selected. The J gene is TRBJ2-7, the V gene TRBV5-1; 14 nucleotides agree with TRBD2. CDR3: CASSLVGLAGGAIYEQYF. DNA for the CDR3: TGCGCCAGCAGCCTCGTAGGACTAGCGGGAGGAGCCATCTACGAGCAGTACTTC.